The rows below give T cell receptor beta chains drawn from one sample of a study of cytomegalovirus exposure and HLA in healthy donors. Profiled with immunoSEQ multiplex PCR; TCRdb holds only in-frame clones, not every one. The top ten hold approximately 2.2% of the sample, which has approximately 170,000 clones, roughly 80% seen once. The sequenced sample was PBMCs. These TCRs come from a male donor in good health and CMV-seronegative. Each CDR3 is given with its conserved first and last residue.

>TRBV29-1|TRBJ2-3
CSVAPTGRADTQYF
>TRBV7-2|TRBJ1-4
CASSLDRDRNEKLFF
>TRBV19|TRBJ1-2
CASSPERANYGYTF
>TRBV10-3|-
CAISDRVSGGRDYEQYF
>TRBV6-4|TRBJ2-3
CASSGERDTQYF
>TRBV19|TRBJ2-3
CASSIGGTRGTDTQYF
>TRBV4-3|TRBJ2-7
CASSQERRAAYEQYF
>TRBV5-4|TRBJ1-2
CASSLGRDTGYTF
>TRBV10-3|TRBJ2-5
CAIGDSYQETQYF
>TRBV2|TRBJ1-2
CASSETGVYGYTF
>TRBV19|TRBJ2-5
CASSIGRDRVETQYF
>TRBV11-2|TRBJ2-3
CASSPGTGGYTDTQYF
>TRBV15|TRBJ2-3
CATSRWGDSSTDTQYF
>TRBV5-1|TRBJ2-1
CASLLSPSGRGSYNEQFF
>TRBV9|TRBJ2-7
CASSVAGVTYEQYF
>TRBV13|TRBJ1-3
CASSSIQNTIYF
>TRBV7-2|TRBJ1-1
CASSLALGTEAFF
>TRBV7-8|TRBJ2-7
CASGRTGGNYEQYF
>TRBV6-4|TRBJ2-1
CASSLSGTAVYNEQFF
>TRBV27|TRBJ2-2
CASSLLAGARGELFF
>TRBV6-5|TRBJ1-2
CASSWDRENYGYPF
>TRBV7-9|TRBJ2-7
CSSSLGAGSYEQYF
>TRBV4-1|TRBJ1-2
CASSRLPSDRYYTF
>TRBV29-1|TRBJ2-1
CSVESRGLVRGGYNEQFF
>TRBV7-9|TRBJ2-5
CASSSSGAQETQYF
>TRBV11-2|TRBJ2-7
CASSSPRGLTGTHYEQYF
>TRBV19|TRBJ2-2
CASSPLAGGSNTGELFF
>TRBV7-3|TRBJ1-1
CASSLRAGMNTEAFF
>TRBV5-1|TRBJ1-2
CASSLAQGETTNYGYTF
>TRBV7-9|TRBJ2-7
CSSSRPNRDSYEQYF
>TRBV6-5|TRBJ1-1
CASREPGQRNTEAFF
>TRBV19|TRBJ1-1
CASSPGQGAPQNTEAFF
>TRBV13|TRBJ1-1
CASSQEADKAFF
>TRBV9|TRBJ2-4
CASSRTSEGTIQYF
>TRBV6-5|TRBJ2-2
CASRSGWPDTGELFF
>TRBV5-4|TRBJ1-1
CASRGWGGTEAFF
>TRBV18|TRBJ2-7
CASSPTVYEQYF
>TRBV19|TRBJ2-2
CASSASDRGNTGELFF
>TRBV6-1|TRBJ1-4
CASSEARLDRLNEKLFF
>TRBV5-6|TRBJ2-2
CASSLTRRGLSGELFF
>TRBV28|TRBJ2-3
CATLRGGRMGNTQYF
>TRBV15|TRBJ1-2
CATSRRTENYGYTF
>TRBV2|TRBJ1-2
CASRSRYGYTF
>TRBV29-1|TRBJ1-5
CSVAPGTGFDDQPQHF
>TRBV9|TRBJ2-1
CASSASRTSGGAKEQFF
>TRBV9|TRBJ2-7
CASSEGTSVSYEQYF
>TRBV28|TRBJ2-3
CASSETGLADTQYF
>TRBV21-1|TRBJ2-2
CASSLRQGWYTGELFF
>TRBV4-3|TRBJ2-1
CASSPQLSGGAWEQFF
>TRBV7-6|TRBJ2-5
CASSLSWGPEETQYF
>TRBV4-3|TRBJ2-1
CASSQEGQHSYNEQFF
>TRBV7-2|TRBJ2-3
CASSLVHTSGSDTQYF
>TRBV28|TRBJ2-7
CASSLGGVTSYEQYF
>TRBV30|TRBJ2-6
CAWTGSGANVLTF
>TRBV30|TRBJ2-1
CAWSPRGGWQGVNNEQFF
>TRBV5-3|TRBJ2-3
CARSLLAGQGTDTQYF